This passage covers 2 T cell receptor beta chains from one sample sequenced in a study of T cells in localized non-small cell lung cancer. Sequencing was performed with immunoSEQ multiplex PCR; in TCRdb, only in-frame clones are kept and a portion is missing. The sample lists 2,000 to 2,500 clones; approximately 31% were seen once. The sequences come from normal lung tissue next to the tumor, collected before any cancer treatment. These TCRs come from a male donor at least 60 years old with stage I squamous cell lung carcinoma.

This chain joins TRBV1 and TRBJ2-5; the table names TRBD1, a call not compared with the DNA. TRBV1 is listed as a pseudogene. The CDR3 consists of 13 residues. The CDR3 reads CASSRDIDETQYF. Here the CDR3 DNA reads TGCGCCAGCAGCCGGGACATCGATGAGACCCAGTACTTC.

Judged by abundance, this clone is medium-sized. CDR3 residues: CASSLAVDRTGELFF. The CDR3 DNA follows: TGTGCCAGCAGCTTGGCCGTCGACAGAACCGGGGAGCTGTTTTTT. The V and J genes are TRBV11-3 and TRBJ2-2, with D maybe TRBD1 (5 bases). Germline values: CDR1 SGHNT, CDR2 YENEEA. Trimming removed 3 bases at V and 5 bases at J, with 13 bases between. The CDR3 length is 15 residues.